These 10 T cell receptor beta chains originate from one sample sequenced in a study of naive and memory T cell subsets. An equimolar mix of two oligonucleotides served as the beta constant-region primer for TRBC1 and TRBC2. Nested alpha and beta constant-region primers with the SP2 primer drove four PCR rounds on ligated cDNA. MiXCR was run by TCRdb on the UMI-ligation and nested PCR reads, yielding one entry per CDR3 protein. Of just over 80,000 distinct CDR3 sequences in the sample, about 10% were seen once. Sequencing was carried out using naive CD8+ T cells from blood. These receptors were collected from a human donor in good health.

This clonotype was seen many times. This chain links TRBV20-1 with TRBJ2-1; 8 bases are a match to TRBD2. CDR1 is DFQATT and CDR2 is SNEGSKA in the germline V gene (reference sequence). The ends lost 0 bases at V and 2 bases at J; junction bases unmatched: 3. CDR3 size: 15 residues. The chain's CDR3 is CSARDRSGTYNEQFF. CDR3 bases: TGCAGTGCTAGAGATCGTAGCGGGACCTACAATGAGCAGTTCTTC.

This clonotype was detected many times. The chain recombines TRBV29-1 with TRBJ2-1; D is perhaps TRBD2 (6 bases). From germline, CDR1 is SQVTM and CDR2 ANQGSEA. Trimming took 7 bases from V and 10 from J, leaving 20 bases between them. The CDR3 consists of 13 residues. The chain's CDR3 is CSGRRLGGREQFF. For the CDR3, the DNA is TGCAGCGGCAGGAGACTGGGGGGTCGCGAGCAGTTCTTC.

Details on this clonotype: This may be a read error: a much more frequent sequence differs by one nucleotide. This chain links TRBV28 with TRBJ2-3; 7 bases line up with TRBD1. Per the germline V gene, CDR1 is MDHEN and CDR2 is SYDVKM. The CDR3 loop spans 15 amino acids. The CDR3 region is CPSSPGQSSTDTQYF. CDR3 DNA sequence: TGTCCCAGCAGTCCGGGACAGTCTAGCACAGATACGCAGTATTTT.

The table lists this clonotype with many counts. The J gene is TRBJ1-1, the V gene TRBV5-6; D is perhaps TRBD1 (6 bases). CDR3 length equals 13 residues. Germline V gene sequence: CDR1 SGHDT, CDR2 YYEEEE. With 0 bases removed from V and 10 bases from J, the gap between germline ends came to 13 bases. CDR3 DNA: TGTGCCAGCAGCTTGGGACAGGTCCTTGGAGCTTTCTTT. It encodes CASSLGQVLGAFF.

The chain joins TRBV10-3 to TRBJ1-1; 9 bases are shared with TRBD1. Germline assignment: CDR1 ENHRY and CDR2 SYGVKD. CDR3 length: 14 residues. The V gene end was trimmed by 6 bases and the J gene end by 6 bases; junction bases not matched to a gene: 8. In DNA, the CDR3 is TGTGCCATCAGAGAACAGGGGGCCGGCGCTGAAGCTTTCTTT. It encodes CAIREQGAGAEAFF.

This clonotype was recorded a few times. The gene calls are TRBV27 and TRBJ2-1, with TRBD1 as a possible D gene (5 bases). Trimming took off 2 bases at V and 5 bases at J, with 10 bases between the two ends. Germline loops: CDR1 MNHEY, CDR2 SMNVEV (reference sequence). The CDR3 is 14 residues long. For the CDR3, the DNA is TGTGCCAGCAGTTTAAAACAGGCCAACAATGAGCAGTTCTTC. Translation: CASSLKQANNEQFF.

This clonotype was recorded many times. The genes are TRBV27 and TRBJ2-1; D remains ambiguous. Germline V lookup: CDR1 MNHEY, CDR2 SMNVEV (reference sequence). Trimming shortened V by 2 bases and J by 6 bases, and 8 bases separated the two germline ends. The CDR3 contains 13 residues. The CDR3 here is CASSLPSGNEQFF. CDR3 coding DNA: TGTGCCAGCAGTTTACCTAGTGGCAATGAGCAGTTCTTC.

In its sample, this clonotype was seen a few times. The chain combines TRBV6-2 or TRBV6-3 with TRBJ2-3; D call uncertain. The CDR3 has 13 residues. Germline V gene lookup returns CDR1 MNHEY and CDR2 SVGEGT. The V and J ends lost 0 bases and 6 bases respectively, with 7 bases between them. CDR3 amino acids: CASSYSSPDTQYF. The CDR3 DNA reads as TGTGCCAGCAGTTACTCGTCCCCGGATACGCAGTATTTT.

The V call is TRBV12-3 or TRBV12-4, the J call TRBJ2-6; 7 positions agree with TRBD1. J lost 1 base, V lost 3 bases, and 6 bases had no gene match. The CDR3 totals 17 residues. CDR3 sequence: CASSLGDSESGANVLTF. The CDR3 DNA sequence: TGTGCCAGCAGTTTGGGGGACAGTGAATCTGGGGCCAACGTCCTGACTTTC.

This clonotype was observed many times. This chain uses TRBV4-3 with TRBJ1-5; D remains ambiguous. V lost 0 bases and J lost 9, with 9 bases in between. The CDR3 has 13 amino acids. CDR1 is LGHNA and CDR2 is YSLEER in the germline V gene. DNA of the CDR3: TGCGCCAGCAGCCAAGATCTAACCCGGCCCCAGCATTTT. Translated: CASSQDLTRPQHF.